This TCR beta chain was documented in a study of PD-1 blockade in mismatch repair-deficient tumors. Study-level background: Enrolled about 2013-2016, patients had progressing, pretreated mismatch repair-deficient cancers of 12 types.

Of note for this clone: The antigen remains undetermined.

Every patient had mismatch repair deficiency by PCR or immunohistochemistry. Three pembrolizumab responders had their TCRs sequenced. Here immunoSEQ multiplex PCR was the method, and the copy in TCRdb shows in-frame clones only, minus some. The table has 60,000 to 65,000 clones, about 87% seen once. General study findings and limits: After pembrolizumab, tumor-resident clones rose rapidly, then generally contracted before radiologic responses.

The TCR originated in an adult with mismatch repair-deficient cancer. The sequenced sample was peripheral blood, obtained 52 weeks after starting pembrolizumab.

CDR3 sequence: CASSTSVPSYNEQFF. In DNA, the CDR3 is TGTGCCAGCAGCACCAGCGTTCCCTCCTACAATGAGCAGTTCTTC. The chain couples TRBV7-8 to TRBJ2-1, with D uncertain. The germline V and J ends were trimmed by 5 bases and 0 bases, with 11 bases remaining between them. CDR1 is SGHVS and CDR2 is FQNEAQ in the germline V gene. This CDR3 has 15 amino acids.